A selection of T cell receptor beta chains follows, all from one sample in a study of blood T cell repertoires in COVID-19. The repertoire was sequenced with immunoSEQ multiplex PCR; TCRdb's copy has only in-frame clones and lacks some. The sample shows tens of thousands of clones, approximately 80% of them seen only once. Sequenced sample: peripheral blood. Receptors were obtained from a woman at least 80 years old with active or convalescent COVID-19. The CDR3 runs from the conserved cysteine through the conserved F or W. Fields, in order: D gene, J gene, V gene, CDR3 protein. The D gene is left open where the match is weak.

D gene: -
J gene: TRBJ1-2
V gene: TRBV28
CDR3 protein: CASSSYGPTVVSDGYTF

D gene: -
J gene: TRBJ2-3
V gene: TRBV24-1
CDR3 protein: CATSGTTRGADTQYF

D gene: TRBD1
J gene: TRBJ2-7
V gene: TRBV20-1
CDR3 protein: CSASPAGGSYEQYF

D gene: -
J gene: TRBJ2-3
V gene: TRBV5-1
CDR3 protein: CASTRPESGDTQYF

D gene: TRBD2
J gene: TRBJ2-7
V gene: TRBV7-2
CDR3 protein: CASSSSSGPAYEQYF

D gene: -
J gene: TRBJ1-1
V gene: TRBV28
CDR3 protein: CAAVGPGRANTEAFF

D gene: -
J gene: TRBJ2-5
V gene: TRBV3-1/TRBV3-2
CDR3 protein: CASSQDWAGEETQYF

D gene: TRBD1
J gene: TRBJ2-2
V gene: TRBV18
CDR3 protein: CASSPGQMNTGELFF

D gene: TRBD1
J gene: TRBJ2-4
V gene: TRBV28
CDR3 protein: CASTPFPGQGIKNIQYF

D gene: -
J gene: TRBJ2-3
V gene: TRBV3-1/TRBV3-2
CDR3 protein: CASSQDQDTQYF

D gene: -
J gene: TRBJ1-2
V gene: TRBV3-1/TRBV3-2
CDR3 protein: CASSQVQYGYTF

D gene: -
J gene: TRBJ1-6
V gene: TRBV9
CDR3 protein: CASSVGTENSPLHF

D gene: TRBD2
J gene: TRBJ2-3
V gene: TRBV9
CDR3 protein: CASSVEPSGGINTQYF

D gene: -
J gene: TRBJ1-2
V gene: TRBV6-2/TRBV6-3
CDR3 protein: CASSYGSGFYGYTF

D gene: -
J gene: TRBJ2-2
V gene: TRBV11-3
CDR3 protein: CASSLASGTGELFF

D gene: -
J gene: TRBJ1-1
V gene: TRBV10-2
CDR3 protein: CASIGNLKNTEAFF

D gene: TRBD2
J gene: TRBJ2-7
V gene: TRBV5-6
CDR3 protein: CASSLRASGATVDEQYF

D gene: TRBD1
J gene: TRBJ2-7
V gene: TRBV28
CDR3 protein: CASSLGRTQGYEQYF

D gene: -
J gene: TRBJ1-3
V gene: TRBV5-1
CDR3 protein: CASSSDSFSGNTIYF

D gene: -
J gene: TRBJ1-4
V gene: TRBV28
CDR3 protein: CAWGRHEKLFF

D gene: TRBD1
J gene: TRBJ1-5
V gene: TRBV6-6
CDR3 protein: CASSYSGQDSNQPQHF

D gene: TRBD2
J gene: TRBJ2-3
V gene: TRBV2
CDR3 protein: CASSEDRGGTQYF

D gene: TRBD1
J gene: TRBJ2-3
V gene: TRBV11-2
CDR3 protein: CASSLWDSQDTQYF

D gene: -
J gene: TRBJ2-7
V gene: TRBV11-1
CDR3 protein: CASSQGPYEQYF

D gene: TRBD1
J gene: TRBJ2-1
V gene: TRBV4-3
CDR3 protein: CASSPRVGTVFYNEQFF

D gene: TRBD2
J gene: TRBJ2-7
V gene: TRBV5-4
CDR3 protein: CASSSLAGASYEQYF

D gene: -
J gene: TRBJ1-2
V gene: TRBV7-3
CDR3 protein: CASSLTRTTNYGYTF